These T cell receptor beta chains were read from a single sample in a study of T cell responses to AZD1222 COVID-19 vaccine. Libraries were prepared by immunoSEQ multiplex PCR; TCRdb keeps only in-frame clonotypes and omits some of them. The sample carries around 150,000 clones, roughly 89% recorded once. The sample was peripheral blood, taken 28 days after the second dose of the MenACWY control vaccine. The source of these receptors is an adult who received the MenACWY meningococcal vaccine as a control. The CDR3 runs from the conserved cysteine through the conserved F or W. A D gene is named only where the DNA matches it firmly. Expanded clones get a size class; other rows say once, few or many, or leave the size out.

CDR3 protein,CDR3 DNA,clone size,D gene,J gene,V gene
CASSLEVGAPRETQYF,TGCGCCAGCAGCTTGGAGGTGGGAGCCCCCAGGGAGACCCAGTACTTC,NA,NA,TRBJ2-5,TRBV5-1
CASSWGTEETQYF,TGTGCCAGTAGTTGGGGGACCGAAGAGACCCAGTACTTC,NA,NA,TRBJ2-5,TRBV19
CASSQEPRGHRGIYGYTF,TGCGCCAGCAGCCAAGAACCCAGGGGACACAGGGGTATCTATGGCTACACCTTC,NA,TRBD1,TRBJ1-2,TRBV4-3
CASSQAAGANTEAFF,TGTGCCAGCAGCCAAGCGGCAGGGGCCAACACTGAAGCTTTCTTT,NA,NA,TRBJ1-1,TRBV14
CASSLLQGYTF,TGTGCCAGCAGCTTGTTACAAGGCTACACCTTC,NA,NA,TRBJ1-2,TRBV7-9
CASSYNRDYGYTF,TGTGCCAGCAGTTACAACAGGGACTATGGCTACACCTTC,NA,NA,TRBJ1-2,TRBV6-5
CASSPAGGSGANVLTF,TGCGCCAGCAGCCCGGCGGGGGGATCTGGGGCCAACGTCCTGACTTTC,NA,TRBD2,TRBJ2-6,TRBV5-1
CASSTGGPDEKLFF,TGTGCCAGCAGTACAGGGGGCCCTGATGAAAAACTGTTTTTT,NA,TRBD1,TRBJ1-4,TRBV6-5
CASSLSLAGGLQFF,TGTGCCAGTAGTTTATCGCTAGCGGGGGGGCTACAGTTCTTC,NA,TRBD2,TRBJ2-1,TRBV19
CASRLARGQGDNQPQHF,TGTGCAAGTCGCTTAGCCCGGGGACAGGGGGACAATCAGCCCCAGCATTTT,NA,NA,TRBJ1-5,TRBV12-2
CARVTGDSTDTQYF,TGTGCCAGGGTTACAGGGGATAGCACAGATACGCAGTATTTT,NA,TRBD1,TRBJ2-3,TRBV19
CASSEGLAAEQFF,TGTGCCAGCAGTGAAGGACTAGCCGCTGAGCAGTTCTTC,NA,TRBD2,TRBJ2-1,TRBV2
CAWSVTTGNTEAFF,TGTGCCTGGAGTGTGACGACGGGAAACACTGAAGCTTTCTTT,NA,NA,TRBJ1-1,TRBV30
CATSDGGQGRQYF,TGTGCCACCAGTGACGGGGGACAGGGTCGGCAGTACTTC,NA,TRBD1,TRBJ2-7,TRBV24-1
CASSRSGSRNEQFF,TGTGCCAGCAGCCGCAGCGGGAGCAGGAATGAGCAGTTCTTC,NA,TRBD2,TRBJ2-1,TRBV7-3
CASSGDRGGTDTQYF,TGTGCCAGCAGTGGGGACAGGGGAGGCACAGATACGCAGTATTTT,NA,TRBD1,TRBJ2-3,TRBV2
CASSLTAGGELFF,TGTGCCAGCAGCCTGACTGCGGGCGGGGAGCTGTTTTTT,once,NA,TRBJ2-2,TRBV11-3
CASRVTGAPGTQYF,TGTGCCAGCAGGGTAACAGGGGCACCCGGGACCCAGTACTTC,NA,TRBD1,TRBJ2-5,TRBV6-5
CASSMAVNTEAFF,TGTGCCAGTAGTATGGCAGTGAACACTGAAGCTTTCTTT,NA,NA,TRBJ1-1,TRBV19
CSVATGLEAFF,TGCAGCGTTGCTACAGGGCTGGAAGCTTTCTTT,NA,NA,TRBJ1-1,TRBV29-1
CASSLEAGRAKNIQYF,TGTGCCAGCAGCTTAGAGGCAGGGAGAGCCAAAAACATTCAGTACTTC,once,NA,TRBJ2-4,TRBV7-9
CASSYGGSHSGNTIYF,TGTGCCAGCAGTTACGGCGGCAGCCACTCTGGAAACACCATATATTTT,NA,NA,TRBJ1-3,TRBV6-2/TRBV6-3
CASRLGTANTGELFF,TGTGCCAGCAGATTAGGGACAGCGAACACCGGGGAGCTGTTTTTT,NA,TRBD1,TRBJ2-2,TRBV6-5
CASSVGAVNEQFF,TGTGCCAGCAGCGTAGGTGCAGTAAATGAGCAGTTCTTC,NA,NA,TRBJ2-1,TRBV9
CASSVPNQPQHF,TGTGCCAGCAGTGTACCCAATCAGCCCCAGCATTTT,NA,NA,TRBJ1-5,TRBV2
CRVLGSEQFF,TGCAGGGTTTTGGGGAGTGAGCAGTTCTTC,NA,NA,TRBJ2-1,TRBV20-1
CASSLQGFGQPQHF,TGTGCCAGTAGTCTACAGGGGTTCGGTCAGCCCCAGCATTTT,NA,TRBD1,TRBJ1-5,TRBV19
CASSLAGTKETQYF,TGCGCCAGCAGCTTGGCGGGGACTAAAGAGACCCAGTACTTC,NA,TRBD2,TRBJ2-5,TRBV5-1
CASSFRGQATNSPLHF,TGTGCCAGCAGCTTTCGGGGACAGGCGACTAATTCACCCCTCCACTTT,NA,TRBD1,TRBJ1-6,TRBV7-2
CSVDRGTEAFF,TGCAGCGTGGACAGGGGAACTGAAGCTTTCTTT,NA,TRBD1,TRBJ1-1,TRBV29-1
CASSGQGYEQYF,TGTGCCAGCAGTGGACAGGGCTACGAGCAGTACTTC,NA,TRBD1,TRBJ2-7,TRBV2
CASSFDRGGGEKLFF,TGTGCCAGCAGCTTTGACAGGGGGGGAGGAGAAAAACTGTTTTTT,NA,TRBD1,TRBJ1-4,TRBV7-2
CASSPQRDSGGYTF,TGTGCCAGTAGTCCGCAGCGGGATTCGGGAGGCTACACCTTC,NA,NA,TRBJ1-2,TRBV19
CASNRDRNSYEQYF,TGTGCCAGTAACCGCGACAGGAACTCCTACGAGCAGTACTTC,NA,NA,TRBJ2-7,TRBV19
CASSARQDTGELFF,TGCGCCAGCAGCGCACGACAGGACACCGGGGAGCTGTTTTTT,NA,NA,TRBJ2-2,TRBV5-1
CASSFARGRGPFEAFF,TGTGCCAGCAGCTTCGCACGTGGCCGGGGGCCCTTTGAAGCTTTCTTT,once,NA,TRBJ1-1,TRBV11-2
CASSYSPAASALHF,TGTGCCAGCAGTTACTCTCCCGCAGCTTCAGCCCTCCACTTT,NA,NA,TRBJ1-6,TRBV6-5
CASSPDGGQGAFEQYF,TGTGCCAGCAGTCCCGATGGGGGACAGGGGGCGTTTGAGCAGTACTTC,few,TRBD1,TRBJ2-7,TRBV27
CASSQEAYEQYF,TGTGCCAGCAGCCAAGAGGCCTACGAGCAGTACTTC,NA,NA,TRBJ2-7,TRBV3-1/TRBV3-2
CASSGGGGTEAFF,TGTGCCAGTAGTGGCGGGGGGGGTACTGAAGCTTTCTTT,NA,NA,TRBJ1-1,TRBV19
CASRNGSSNEQFF,TGCGCCAGCAGGAACGGGAGCAGCAATGAGCAGTTCTTC,NA,NA,TRBJ2-1,TRBV5-1
CASSQSWTGGLAGGGNEQFF,TGCGCCAGCAGTCAATCTTGGACAGGAGGACTAGCGGGAGGAGGCAATGAGCAGTTCTTC,NA,TRBD2,TRBJ2-1,TRBV23-1
CASSKAAGSTDTQYF,TGTGCCAGCAGCAAAGCAGCGGGCAGCACAGATACGCAGTATTTT,NA,NA,TRBJ2-3,TRBV21-1
CASSYNEQFF,TGTGCCAGCAGCTACAATGAGCAGTTCTTC,NA,NA,TRBJ2-1,TRBV6-5
CASGITSNTGELFF,TGTGCCAGCGGTATCACTAGTAATACCGGGGAGCTGTTTTTT,NA,NA,TRBJ2-2,TRBV11-3
CASSLARGQRGYTF,TGTGCCAGCAGCTTAGCGCGAGGACAGCGGGGCTACACCTTC,NA,NA,TRBJ1-2,TRBV7-2
CATRFSTGVGNQPQHF,TGTGCCACCAGGTTCTCGACAGGGGTGGGCAATCAGCCCCAGCATTTT,NA,TRBD1,TRBJ1-5,TRBV19
CASTLGGTTYGYTF,TGTGCCAGTACTCTGGGGGGGACAACCTATGGCTACACCTTC,NA,NA,TRBJ1-2,TRBV19
CATRDRHTDTQYF,TGTGCCACCAGGGACAGGCACACAGATACGCAGTATTTT,NA,TRBD1,TRBJ2-3,TRBV24-1
CASSQRVPSSGNTIYF,TGCGCCAGCAGCCAACGGGTACCGAGCTCTGGAAACACCATATATTTT,NA,NA,TRBJ1-3,TRBV4-3
CAHSGRNTEAFF,TGTGCCCATTCAGGCAGAAACACTGAAGCTTTCTTT,NA,NA,TRBJ1-1,TRBV28
CASSVDVAAGGGDYGYTF,TGTGCCAGCAGCGTAGATGTGGCCGCTGGGGGGGGTGACTATGGCTACACCTTC,NA,NA,TRBJ1-2,TRBV9